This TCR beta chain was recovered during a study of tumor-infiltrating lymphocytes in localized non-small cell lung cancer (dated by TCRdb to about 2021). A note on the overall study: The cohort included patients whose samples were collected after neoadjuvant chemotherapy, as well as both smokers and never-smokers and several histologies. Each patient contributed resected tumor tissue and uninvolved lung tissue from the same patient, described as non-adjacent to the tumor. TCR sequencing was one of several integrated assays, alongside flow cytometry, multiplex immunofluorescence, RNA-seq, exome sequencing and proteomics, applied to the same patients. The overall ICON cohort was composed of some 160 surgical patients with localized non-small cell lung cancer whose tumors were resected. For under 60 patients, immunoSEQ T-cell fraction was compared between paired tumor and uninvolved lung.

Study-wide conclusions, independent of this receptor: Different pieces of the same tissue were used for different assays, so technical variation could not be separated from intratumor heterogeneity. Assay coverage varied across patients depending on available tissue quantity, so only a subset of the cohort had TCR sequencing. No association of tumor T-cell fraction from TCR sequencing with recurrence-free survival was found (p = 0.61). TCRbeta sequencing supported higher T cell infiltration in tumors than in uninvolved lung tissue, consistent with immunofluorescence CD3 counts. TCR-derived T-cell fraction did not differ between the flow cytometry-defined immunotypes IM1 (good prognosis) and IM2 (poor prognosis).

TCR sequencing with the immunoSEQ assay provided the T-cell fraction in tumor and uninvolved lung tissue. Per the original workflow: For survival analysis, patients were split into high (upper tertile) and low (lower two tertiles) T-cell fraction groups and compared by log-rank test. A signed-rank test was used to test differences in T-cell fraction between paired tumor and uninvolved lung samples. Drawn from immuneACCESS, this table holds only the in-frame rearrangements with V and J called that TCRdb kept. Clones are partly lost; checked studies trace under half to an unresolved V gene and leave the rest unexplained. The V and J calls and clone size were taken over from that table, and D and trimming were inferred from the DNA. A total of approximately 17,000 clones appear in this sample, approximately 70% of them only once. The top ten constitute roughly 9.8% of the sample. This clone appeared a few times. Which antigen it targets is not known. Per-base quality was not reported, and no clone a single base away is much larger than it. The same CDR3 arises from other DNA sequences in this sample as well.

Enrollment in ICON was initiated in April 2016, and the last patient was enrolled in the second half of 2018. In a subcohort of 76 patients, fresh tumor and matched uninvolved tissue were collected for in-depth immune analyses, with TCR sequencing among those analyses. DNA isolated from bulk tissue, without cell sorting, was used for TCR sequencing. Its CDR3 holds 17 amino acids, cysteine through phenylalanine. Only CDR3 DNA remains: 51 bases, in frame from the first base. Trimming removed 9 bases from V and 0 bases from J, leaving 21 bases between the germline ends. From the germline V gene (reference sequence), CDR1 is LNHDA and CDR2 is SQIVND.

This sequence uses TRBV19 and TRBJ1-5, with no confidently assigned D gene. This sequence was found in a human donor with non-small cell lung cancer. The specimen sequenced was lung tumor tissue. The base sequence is TGTGCCAGCATCTCCGGAGCGGGCGGTTATAGCAATCAGCCCCAGCATTTT. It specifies CASISGAGGYSNQPQHF.